The rows below give T cell receptor beta chains drawn from one sample of a study of blood T cell repertoires in COVID-19. Assay used: immunoSEQ multiplex PCR; TCRdb lists only in-frame clones, some missing. Found here are a few hundred thousand clones, roughly 80% of them singletons; the top ten hold 8.5% to 12%. The sequenced sample consisted of peripheral blood. The source of these receptors is a woman older than 75 with acute or convalescent COVID-19. Each CDR3 is given with its conserved first and last residue. D genes are given only for firm matches. Rows give clone size only sometimes, using once, few, many, or a class for an expanded clone.

j_gene,v_gene,abundance,d_gene,CDR3aa,CDR3nt
TRBJ2-7,TRBV5-1,NA,TRBD2,CASSLVQGLAGSYEQYF,TGCGCCAGCAGCTTGGTGCAAGGACTAGCGGGATCCTACGAGCAGTACTTC
TRBJ1-2,TRBV10-3,few,NA,CAISEAEGGYTF,TGTGCCATCAGTGAGGCGGAAGGAGGCTACACCTTC
TRBJ2-5,TRBV15,NA,TRBD1,CATSVQGAWGTQYF,TGTGCCACCAGCGTACAGGGGGCTTGGGGGACCCAGTACTTC
TRBJ1-4,TRBV6-5,NA,TRBD1,CASSYRTGEKLFF,TGTGCCAGCAGTTACAGGACAGGGGAAAAACTGTTTTTT
TRBJ1-5,TRBV19,NA,TRBD1,CASSRDRASNQPQHF,TGTGCCAGTAGCAGGGACAGGGCCAGCAATCAGCCCCAGCATTTT
TRBJ1-2,TRBV14,NA,TRBD1,CASSQGTGRSGYTF,TGTGCCAGCAGCCAAGGGACAGGGCGATCTGGCTACACCTTC
TRBJ2-1,TRBV20-1,NA,NA,CSASRRDSYNEQFF,TGCAGTGCTAGTCGTCGGGACTCCTACAATGAGCAGTTCTTC
TRBJ2-1,TRBV19,NA,TRBD2,CASSYTQTSGGFRNEQFF,TGTGCCAGTAGTTATACCCAGACTAGCGGGGGGTTTCGCAATGAGCAGTTCTTC
TRBJ1-1,TRBV9,NA,NA,CASSVAGVGINTEAFF,TGTGCCAGCAGCGTAGCAGGGGTGGGAATCAACACTGAAGCTTTCTTT
TRBJ1-4,TRBV7-8,once,NA,CASSRGAVGEKLFF,TGTGCCAGCAGCCGAGGGGCAGTTGGGGAAAAACTGTTTTTT
TRBJ1-2,TRBV2,NA,NA,CASNQNYGYTF,TGTGCCAGCAACCAGAACTATGGCTACACCTTC
TRBJ2-1,TRBV11-3,NA,TRBD2,CASSLYGSGGPNEQFF,TGTGCCAGCAGCTTATATGGCAGCGGGGGGCCCAATGAGCAGTTCTTC
TRBJ2-2,TRBV7-3,NA,NA,CASSLHGELFF,TGTGCCAGCAGCTTACACGGGGAGCTGTTTTTT
TRBJ1-6,TRBV10-1,NA,TRBD1,CASSEGQAPNSPLHF,TGCGCCAGCAGTGAGGGACAGGCACCGAATTCACCCCTCCACTTT
TRBJ2-5,TRBV24-1,few,NA,CATSDPRGLRETQYF,TGTGCCACCAGTGATCCCCGCGGCCTGCGAGAGACCCAGTACTTC
TRBJ1-2,TRBV29-1,NA,TRBD1,CSVDRTGGAEGYTF,TGCAGCGTTGATCGGACAGGGGGCGCGGAAGGCTACACCTTC
TRBJ2-7,TRBV5-4,once,TRBD2,CASSRTSSYEQYF,TGTGCCAGCAGCCGGACTAGTTCCTACGAGCAGTACTTC
TRBJ1-1,TRBV5-1,NA,NA,CASSLAPNTEAFF,TGCGCCAGCAGCTTGGCCCCTAACACTGAAGCTTTCTTT
TRBJ2-3,TRBV5-3,NA,NA,CARSLITFFLCTDTQYF,TGTGCCAGAAGCTTGATAACGTTCTTTCTATGCACAGATACGCAGTATTTT
TRBJ2-7,TRBV30,NA,NA,CAWSGGVGEQYF,TGTGCCTGGAGTGGGGGAGTGGGGGAGCAGTACTTC
TRBJ2-5,TRBV24-1,NA,TRBD2,CATRARGDQETQYF,TGTGCCACTCGGGCGCGGGGGGACCAAGAGACCCAGTACTTC
TRBJ2-5,TRBV7-2,NA,TRBD2,CASSLALTSGQETQYF,TGTGCCAGCAGCTTAGCGCTGACTAGCGGCCAAGAGACCCAGTACTTC
TRBJ2-7,TRBV10-3,NA,NA,CATTPRDLSYEQYF,TGTGCCACTACCCCCCGGGATTTATCCTACGAGCAGTACTTC
TRBJ2-7,TRBV2,once,TRBD2,CASTPRGGSYEQYF,TGTGCCAGCACCCCCCGCGGGGGCTCCTACGAGCAGTACTTC
TRBJ2-5,TRBV3-1/TRBV3-2,NA,NA,CASSPPARQEETQYF,TGTGCCAGCAGCCCTCCCGCCCGACAGGAGGAGACCCAGTACTTC
TRBJ2-7,TRBV21-1,NA,NA,CASSSPERPGLPHYEQYF,TGTGCCAGCAGCTCCCCCGAGCGACCGGGACTCCCGCACTACGAGCAGTACTTC
TRBJ1-6,TRBV6-5,NA,NA,CASSVTRSYNSPLHF,TGTGCCAGCAGCGTGACACGCTCCTATAATTCACCCCTCCACTTT
TRBJ1-6,TRBV15,NA,NA,CATSRDTQGSSPLHF,TGTGCCACCAGCAGAGACACCCAGGGCTCTTCACCCCTCCACTTT
TRBJ2-2,TRBV11-3,once,TRBD2,CASSAGGKTGELFF,TGTGCCAGCTCGGCGGGGGGGAAGACCGGGGAGCTGTTTTTT
TRBJ1-1,TRBV18,NA,NA,CASSPKLGAEAFF,TGTGCCAGCTCACCCAAACTAGGAGCTGAAGCTTTCTTT
TRBJ1-3,TRBV7-2,NA,NA,CASSLVQISGNTIYF,TGTGCCAGCAGCTTAGTTCAGATCTCTGGAAACACCATATATTTT
TRBJ2-1,TRBV18,NA,NA,CASSPPGASFTFF,TGTGCCAGCTCACCACCGGGAGCGAGTTTTACGTTCTTC
TRBJ2-1,TRBV19,NA,TRBD1,CASSIIGQGDDEQFF,TGTGCCAGTAGTATAATTGGGCAGGGGGACGATGAGCAGTTCTTC